In its sample, the clone carrying this TCR beta chain was seen many times. Its antigen remains unidentified. Using RNA transcripts as the source, TCR beta CDR3 regions were amplified. A first-round RT-PCR of the TCR CDR3 used the HTBI primer set. From the multiplex PCR reads, TCRdb called clonotypes with MiXCR, one entry per CDR3 protein. The table lists 610,000 or so distinct CDR3 sequences, 46% of them singletons. This sample stems from a study of T cells in Graves' hyperthyroidism and ophthalmopathy. No progression to ophthalmopathy during 18 months of follow-up defined stable disease. The study left out patients who had uncontrolled infection, other autoimmune disease, pregnancy or lactation. Trimming removed 1 base at V and 0 bases at J, with 9 bases between. The germline gives CDR1 SGHTA, CDR2 FQGNSA. This CDR3 has 15 amino acids. The study's findings and limits: Most thyroid clonotypes expanded above 0.001 appeared in blood too.

Sequencing was performed on peripheral blood or thyroid tissue (not recorded which). The clonotype was recovered from a woman between 18 and 29 years old with Graves' hyperthyroidism. This rearrangement joins TRBV7-2 to TRBJ1-1; D not certain. This CDR3 is CASSLVGEMNTEAFF. CDR3 sequence (DNA): TGTGCCAGCAGCTTAGTCGGAGAGATGAACACTGAAGCTTTCTTT.